The 32 T cell receptor beta chains in this list originate from one sample, sequenced in a study of blood T cell repertoires in COVID-19. Here immunoSEQ multiplex PCR was the method, and the copy in TCRdb shows in-frame clones only, minus some. In the table there are approximately 140,000 clones, 87% of which are singletons. Sample: peripheral blood. The source of these receptors is a woman aged 55-70 years with active or convalescent COVID-19.

The chain is built from TRBV9 and TRBJ1-1; tentative D call: TRBD1 (5 bases). V lost 4 bases and J lost 7, with 14 bases in between. There are 13 residues in the CDR3. The germline gives CDR1 SGDLS, CDR2 YYNGEE. The CDR3 here is CASSLGDSSEAFF. The CDR3 DNA reads TGTGCCAGCAGCCTCGGCGACAGCAGTGAAGCTTTCTTT.

V gene TRBV14 combines with J gene TRBJ1-1; 10 bases fit TRBD1. Germline CDR1 is SGHDN and CDR2 is FVKESK. Germline trimming cut 0 bases from V and 0 bases from J; bases unmatched to any gene: 7. This CDR3 region has 18 residues. The CDR3 DNA reads as TGTGCCAGCAGCCAAGATCATCGGACAGGGGGAATGAACACTGAAGCTTTCTTT. Amino acid sequence: CASSQDHRTGGMNTEAFF.

The chain couples TRBV2 to TRBJ1-4; D is uncertain. Trimming took off 7 bases at V and 0 bases at J, with 9 bases between the two ends. The germline gives CDR1 SNHLY, CDR2 FYNNEI. The CDR3 is made up of 14 amino acids. The DNA of the CDR3 is TGTGCCAGCAAGAGGGAGGCAACTAATGAAAAACTGTTTTTT. Translating it yields CASKREATNEKLFF.

The chain joins TRBV4-3 to TRBJ2-5, with TRBD2 identical over 8 bases. CDR1 and CDR2 (germline): LGHNA, YSLEER. CDR3 length: 18 residues. J was trimmed by 5 bases and V by 0 bases; bases with no gene match: 14. CDR3 residues: CASSQDPPGRGGVETQYF. CDR3 nucleotide sequence: TGCGCCAGCAGCCAAGATCCCCCGGGCCGGGGGGGAGTGGAGACCCAGTACTTC.

The rearrangement uses TRBV6-2 or TRBV6-3 and TRBJ2-7, with 7 nucleotides matching TRBD2. The CDR3 consists of 12 residues. With V trimmed by 7 bases and J by 5 bases, 5 bases remained unmatched. Per germline, CDR1 MNHEY and CDR2 SVGEGT. CDR3 sequence: CASIPGGNEQYF. The CDR3 DNA follows: TGTGCCAGCATCCCGGGGGGAAACGAGCAGTACTTC.

The chain combines TRBV4-1 with TRBJ2-4; a weak D match, TRBD2 (6 bases). The V gene lost 4 bases and the J gene lost 0 bases, with 19 bases spanning the gap. This CDR3 has 18 residues. CDR1 and CDR2 from the germline V gene are MGHRA and YSYEKL. The CDR3 bases are TGCGCCAGCAGCCCACAGTCCCGGGACTCACTAGCCAAAAACATTCAGTACTTC. Encoded protein: CASSPQSRDSLAKNIQYF.

The chain recombines TRBV7-9 with TRBJ2-5, with 9 nucleotides matching TRBD2. There are 18 residues in the CDR3. Germline V CDR1 and CDR2: SEHNR, FQNEAQ (reference sequence). V was clipped by 1 base and J by 2 bases; unmatched bases: 11. The CDR3 coding sequence is TGTGCCAGCAGCTTAGTAGGCGGACTAGCGAGAGGGCAAGAGACCCAGTACTTC. It yields the protein CASSLVGGLARGQETQYF.

The CDR3 loop is CASSVDDGERHGYTF. For the CDR3, the DNA is TGTGCCAGCAGCGTAGATGACGGGGAGCGGCATGGCTACACCTTC. This chain connects TRBV9 to TRBJ1-2; D gene ambiguous. CDR3 length: 15 amino acids. Trimming removed 0 bases from V and 6 bases from J, with 15 bases in between. Germline CDR1 reads SGDLS; CDR2 reads YYNGEE.

The chain employs TRBV18 and TRBJ1-4, with a possible D match to TRBD1 (6 bases). Trimming took 4 bases from V and 4 from J, leaving 10 bases between them. CDR1 is KGHSH and CDR2 is LQKENI in the germline V gene. The CDR3 sequence is 14 residues long. The CDR3 loop is CASSRQEINEKLFF. The CDR3 region has the DNA TGTGCCAGCTCACGACAGGAGATTAATGAAAAACTGTTTTTT.

V is TRBV6-2 or TRBV6-3 and J is TRBJ2-1, with 13 nucleotides matching TRBD2. Germline values: CDR1 MNHEY, CDR2 SVGEGT. This CDR3 spans 15 amino acids. V lost 5 bases to trimming and J lost 10 bases; unmatched junction nucleotides: 8. DNA for the CDR3: TGTGCCAGCAGTCTCACTAGCGGGGGGGCCGAAGAGCAGTTCTTC. Its translation is CASSLTSGGAEEQFF.

The chain carries TRBV20-1 and TRBJ1-1, with D unclear. The V gene's germline CDR1 is DFQATT and CDR2 SNEGSKA (reference sequence). The V end lost 2 bases, the J end lost 11 bases, and 12 bases lay between the germline ends. The CDR3 extends over 11 amino acids. Here the CDR3 reads CSARWAARAFF. CDR3 nucleotide sequence: TGCAGTGCTAGATGGGCCGCCCGGGCTTTCTTT.

This clone was detected a few times. The V call is TRBV5-1, the J call TRBJ1-5; D gene ambiguous. Trimming pared 0 bases from V and 4 bases from J, leaving 5 bases between. The CDR3 is 13 amino acids. The germline gives CDR1 SGHRS, CDR2 YFSETQ. CDR3 DNA: TGCGCCAGCAGCTTGGCTCCGAATCAGCCCCAGCATTTT. As protein: CASSLAPNQPQHF.

V is TRBV29-1 and J is TRBJ1-3; D possibly corresponds to TRBD1 (6 bases). Germline CDR1 reads SQVTM; CDR2 reads ANQGSEA. The CDR3 runs 13 residues. Trimming removed 8 bases from V and 4 bases from J, with 15 bases in between. CDR3 in DNA: TGCAGCTATGAGACAGGAGACGGAAACACCATATATTTT. It codes for CSYETGDGNTIYF.

The CDR3 DNA reads as TGTGCCATCAGGGAGAGAGGGGAGGGTGAAGCTTTCTTT. This sequence encodes CAIRERGEGEAFF. The V gene is TRBV10-3, the J gene TRBJ1-1; the D gene is possibly TRBD1 (5 bases). Germline loops: CDR1 ENHRY, CDR2 SYGVKD. The CDR3 loop spans 13 amino acids. V was trimmed by 6 bases and J by 7 bases, leaving 15 bases between them.

The rearrangement joins TRBV3-1 (or the pseudogene TRBV3-2) to TRBJ1-1; possibly TRBD1 for D (6 bases). The CDR3 runs to 13 residues. Deletions cut 2 bases from V and 6 bases from J, with 10 bases between. Germline values: CDR1 LGHDT, CDR2 YNNKEL (reference sequence). The CDR3 region is CASSQRTVSEAFF. CDR3 nucleotide sequence: TGTGCCAGCAGCCAAAGGACAGTCTCTGAAGCTTTCTTT.

This clone has a handful of counts. The chain uses TRBV4-3 and TRBJ1-1, with 12 bases that match TRBD1. The germline V gene encodes CDR1 LGHNA and CDR2 YSLEER. The CDR3 has 17 residues. J gave up 8 bases and V 1 base, and 11 bases lay outside the gene matches. The CDR3 protein is CASSQAGTGGANREAFF. CDR3 nucleotide sequence: TGCGCCAGCAGCCAAGCCGGGACAGGGGGCGCAAATAGGGAAGCTTTCTTT.

This chain uses TRBV30 with TRBJ1-1, with unresolved D. Trimming removed 0 bases from V and 7 bases from J, with 15 bases in between. The CDR3 totals 14 residues. The V gene's germline CDR1 is GTSNPN and CDR2 SVGIG (reference sequence). CDR3 loop: CAWSVKFRGREAFF. Here the CDR3 DNA reads TGTGCCTGGAGTGTAAAGTTCCGAGGGCGTGAAGCTTTCTTT.

V usage is TRBV11-3 and J usage is TRBJ1-5, with D possibly being TRBD1 (6 bases). CDR3 length: 15 amino acids. Germline-derived CDR1 and CDR2 are SGHNT and YENEEA. V was cut by 6 bases and J by 1 base, with 13 bases left in between. The CDR3: CASSNRVGSNQPQHF. In DNA, the CDR3 is TGTGCCAGCAGTAACAGGGTGGGAAGCAATCAGCCCCAGCATTTT.

The chain recombines TRBV4-1 with TRBJ1-5; D unclear. Germline loops: CDR1 MGHRA, CDR2 YSYEKL. The V end lost 1 base, the J end lost 3 bases, and 13 bases lay between the germline ends. The CDR3 runs to 16 residues. The CDR3 here is CASSQGLQSANQPQHF. In nucleotides, the CDR3 is TGCGCCAGCAGCCAAGGGCTCCAAAGTGCCAATCAGCCCCAGCATTTT.

DNA for the CDR3: TGTGCCATCAGTGGGACAGGCGATAATTCACCCCTCCACTTT. Residues: CAISGTGDNSPLHF. The rearrangement uses TRBV10-3 and TRBJ1-6, with 7 bases aligning to TRBD1. V lost 4 bases to trimming and J lost 5 bases; unmatched junction nucleotides: 2. CDR1 and CDR2 from the germline V gene are ENHRY and SYGVKD. This CDR3 is built from 14 residues.

This sequence joins TRBV4-1 and TRBJ1-1; D is perhaps TRBD1 (6 bases). This CDR3 comprises 14 residues. The germline V gene has CDR1 MGHRA and CDR2 YSYEKL. V shed 4 bases and J shed 2 bases, with 11 bases lying between them. CDR3 residues: CASSLNRVNTEAFF. The CDR3 DNA reads as TGCGCCAGCAGCCTAAACAGGGTCAACACTGAAGCTTTCTTT.

This rearrangement joins TRBV19 to TRBJ1-4, with D tentatively TRBD1 (5 bases). The germline V gene encodes CDR1 LNHDA and CDR2 SQIVND (reference sequence). Trimming stripped 0 bases from V and 11 bases from J, with 16 bases between. The CDR3 has 15 amino acids. The CDR3 is CASSIDSRDKLKLFF. The CDR3 bases are TGTGCCAGTAGTATAGACTCCAGGGATAAACTCAAACTGTTTTTT.

The rearrangement joins TRBV5-1 to TRBJ2-3; TRBD2 aligns across 16 bases. V lost 0 bases to trimming and J lost 5 bases; unmatched junction nucleotides: 9. Per germline, CDR1 SGHRS and CDR2 YFSETQ. This CDR3 spans 19 amino acids. CDR3 region: CASSLATGLAGGPKDTQYF. CDR3 DNA sequence: TGCGCCAGCAGCTTGGCCACGGGACTAGCGGGGGGGCCAAAAGATACGCAGTATTTT. The full variable domain, rest sourced from reference TRBV5-1 and TRBJ2-3, is KAGVTQTPRYLIKTRGQQVTLSCSPISGHRSVSWYQQTPGQGLQFLFEYFSETQRNKGNFPGRFSGRQFSNSRSEMNVSTLELGDSALYLCASSLATGLAGGPKDTQYFGPGTRLTVL.

This clone was recorded only once. V usage is TRBV7-3 and J usage is TRBJ1-1; TRBD1 aligns across 11 bases. Germline V gene data show CDR1 as SGHTA and CDR2 as FQGTGA. The trim removed 5 bases at V and 1 base at J, leaving 3 bases unmatched. The CDR3 is 15 amino acids. Here the CDR3 reads CASSADRGRNTEAFF. CDR3 coding DNA: TGTGCCAGCAGCGCGGACAGGGGGCGGAACACTGAAGCTTTCTTT.

At least ten counts were recorded for this clone. This chain uses TRBV29-1 with TRBJ2-3, with D perhaps TRBD2 (7 bases). V was shortened by 4 bases and J by 3 bases, with 17 bases between the two germline ends. Germline V CDR1 and CDR2: SQVTM, ANQGSEA. CDR3 length equals 15 residues. The CDR3 protein is CSVAYGGGPTDTQYF. The CDR3 region has the DNA TGCAGCGTTGCTTATGGGGGGGGGCCTACAGATACGCAGTATTTT.

The rearrangement joins TRBV2 to TRBJ1-1; 8 bases align to TRBD1. The germline CDR1 and CDR2 sequences are SNHLY and FYNNEI. This CDR3 region has 13 residues. The J segment lost 6 bases and the V segment lost 3 bases, leaving 3 bases of the junction unmatched. CDR3 in DNA: TGTGCCAGCAGTGAGGACAGGGTCTCTGAAGCTTTCTTT. Residues: CASSEDRVSEAFF.

The CDR3 spells CASSLDGQGAYEQYF. The CDR3 region has the DNA TGTGCCAGCAGCTTAGATGGGCAGGGGGCCTACGAGCAGTACTTC. This sequence joins TRBV13 and TRBJ2-7; TRBD1 agrees at 7 bases. Germline V gene data show CDR1 as PRHDT and CDR2 as FYEKMQ (reference sequence). The CDR3 extends over 15 amino acids. Unmatched junction bases numbered 5, after V lost 1 base and J lost 2 bases.

The chain employs TRBV2 and TRBJ1-2; D gene uncertain. Per germline, CDR1 SNHLY and CDR2 FYNNEI. V lost 2 bases, J lost 2 bases, and 12 bases lay in between. The CDR3 is 15 residues long. The CDR3 DNA follows: TGTGCCAGCAGTGAATCTAGAGGTCTGAACTATGGCTACACCTTC. Residues: CASSESRGLNYGYTF.

The J gene is TRBJ2-3, the V gene TRBV19, with D perhaps matching TRBD2 (5 bases). Trimming left V 1 base short and J 7 bases short, with 12 bases between. Germline CDR1 is LNHDA and CDR2 is SQIVND (reference sequence). CDR3 size: 14 residues. The CDR3 spells CASSIGDSGNTQYF. DNA for the CDR3: TGTGCCAGTAGTATAGGAGATTCGGGAAATACGCAGTATTTT.

In its sample, this clone was seen once. The rearrangement joins TRBV6-5 to TRBJ1-6, with D tentatively TRBD1 (5 bases). The length of the CDR3 is 15 residues. Trimming stripped 0 bases from V and 7 bases from J, with 10 bases between. Germline CDR1 reads MNHEY; CDR2 reads SVGAGI. CDR3 residues: CASSYSFQGNSPLHF. CDR3 DNA sequence: TGTGCCAGCAGTTACTCCTTCCAGGGAAATTCACCCCTCCACTTT.

J is TRBJ1-1 and V is TRBV5-1; TRBD1 agrees at 7 bases. Germline CDR1 is SGHRS and CDR2 is YFSETQ. J was trimmed by 1 base and V by 6 bases; bases with no gene match: 6. This CDR3 comprises 14 residues. The CDR3 nucleotides read TGCGCCAGCACACAAGGGACAGCGAACACTGAAGCTTTCTTT. Translation gives CASTQGTANTEAFF.

The chain uses TRBV7-9 and TRBJ1-5; maybe TRBD1 (5 bases). With 5 bases removed from V and 4 bases from J, the gap between germline ends came to 12 bases. This CDR3 contains 14 residues. From germline, CDR1 is SEHNR and CDR2 FQNEAQ (reference sequence). The CDR3 loop is CASSKGDLNQPQHF. The CDR3 DNA is TGTGCCAGCAGCAAAGGGGACTTAAATCAGCCCCAGCATTTT. The whole variable domain, filled in from reference TRBV7-9 and TRBJ1-5, reads DTGVSQNPRHKITKRGQNVTFRCDPISEHNRLYWYRQTLGQGPEFLTYFQNEAQLEKSRLLSDRFSAERPKGSFSTLEIQRTEQGDSAMYLCASSKGDLNQPQHFGDGTRLSIL.